This TCR beta chain was sequenced for a study of blood T cell repertoires in COVID-19. Repertoires were generated with immunoSEQ multiplex PCR, while TCRdb's copy carries only in-frame clones and drops some. The repertoire has approximately 170,000 clones, 80% to 85% of them found once; the top ten carry roughly 15%. Germline V gene data show CDR1 as MNHEY and CDR2 as SMNVEV (reference sequence). CDR3 length: 11 residues. V was shortened by 8 bases and J by 2 bases, with 5 bases between the two germline ends. Seattle patients were enrolled during active infection and followed longitudinally. The specimen was peripheral blood. This TCR was recovered from a woman in her 70s with COVID-19, enrolled during active disease. V gene TRBV27 combines with J gene TRBJ2-3; no reliable D call. CDR3 bases: TGTGCCAGCTTCCTCACAGATACGCAGTATTTT. Encoded protein: CASFLTDTQYF.